These 17 T cell receptor beta chains came from one sample sequenced in a study of blood T cells in healthy people across ages. Together with a sample-barcoded 5' primer, a J-beta primer mix was included in a second PCR lasting 7 to 11 cycles. TCRdb called the 5' RACE reads again in MiXCR, with one record for every CDR3 protein. The profile shows around 2 million distinct CDR3 sequences, about 39% of them singletons. Sequencing used blood. These receptors originate from a human donor in good health.

The rearrangement joins TRBV5-5 to TRBJ2-1; 12 bases are shared with TRBD2. Germline V lookup: CDR1 SGHKS, CDR2 YYEKEE (reference sequence). The CDR3 extends over 18 amino acids. J was trimmed by 5 bases and V by 4 bases; bases with no gene match: 13. The CDR3 DNA reads TGTGCCAGCAGCCGGGGACTAGCGGGTCGGAAGTTCAACAATGAGCAGTTCTTC. This encodes CASSRGLAGRKFNNEQFF.

The chain recombines TRBV7-2 with TRBJ1-1; 8 bases align to TRBD1. CDR1 SGHTA and CDR2 FQGNSA come from the germline V gene. Trimming cost V 0 bases and J 6 bases; bases outside gene matches: 3. The CDR3 loop spans 14 amino acids. In DNA, the CDR3 is TGTGCCAGCAGCTTAGCCTACAGGGGGGCTGAAGCTTTCTTT. This sequence encodes CASSLAYRGAEAFF.

A few counts support this clonotype. The J gene is TRBJ2-7, the V gene TRBV20-1; 9 bases align to TRBD1. Germline V gene data show CDR1 as DFQATT and CDR2 as SNEGSKA (reference sequence). The trim removed 7 bases at V and 1 base at J, leaving 5 bases unmatched. There are 13 residues in the CDR3. The CDR3 sequence: CSVTGGISYEQYF. The CDR3 region has the DNA TGCAGTGTAACAGGGGGCATATCCTACGAGCAGTACTTC.

This clonotype was seen once. The V call is TRBV7-3, the J call TRBJ1-1, with TRBD1 identical over 8 bases. Looked up from germline, CDR1 is SGHTA and CDR2 is FQGTGA. After removal of 3 bases from V and 7 bases from J, the junction contained 4 bases not matched to a gene. CDR3 length equals 13 residues. The CDR3 here is CASSLQGAGEAFF. The CDR3 region has the DNA TGTGCCAGCAGCTTGCAGGGGGCAGGTGAAGCTTTCTTT.

A word on this clonotype: One junction end disagrees with the germline gene, perhaps due to a read error. The V gene is TRBV7-7, the J gene TRBJ2-1; D might be TRBD2 (7 bases). Germline V CDR1 and CDR2: SSHAT, FNYEAQ (reference sequence). The CDR3 consists of 15 residues. CDR3 in amino acids: CASSLSGGGPAEQFF. In DNA, the CDR3 is TGTGCTAGCAGCTTGAGTGGGGGGGGGCCGGCTGAGCAGTTCTTC.

This clonotype was observed a handful of times. The chain combines TRBV7-2 with TRBJ1-2; no definite D call. The ends were cut back, 5 bases at V and 8 bases at J, with 15 bases in the middle. This CDR3 has 13 amino acids. CDR1 SGHTA and CDR2 FQGNSA come from the germline V gene. CDR3 DNA sequence: TGTGCCAGCAGCACCTACTCAGATCTGGGCTACACCTTC. Its translation: CASSTYSDLGYTF.

The chain recombines TRBV6-6 with TRBJ2-1; D gene uncertain. V gave up 2 bases and J gave up 13 bases, with 21 bases separating them. The CDR3 length is 15 residues. Per the germline V gene, CDR1 is MNHNY and CDR2 is SVGAGI (reference sequence). Here the CDR3 reads CASSYDRVAKNIQFF. CDR3 sequence (DNA): TGTGCCAGCAGTTACGATCGAGTCGCCAAAAACATTCAGTTCTTC.

The rearrangement joins TRBV29-1 to TRBJ2-7; TRBD2 matches at 8 bases. Germline CDR1 reads SQVTM; CDR2 reads ANQGSEA. The length of the CDR3 is 13 residues. V was clipped by 8 bases and J by 2 bases; unmatched bases: 8. Here the CDR3 reads CSTRGGLTYEQYF. The CDR3 DNA is TGCAGCACCCGGGGGGGGCTGACCTACGAGCAGTACTTC.

V usage is TRBV24-1 and J usage is TRBJ2-3; D gene unclear. This CDR3 is built from 15 residues. Germline V CDR1 and CDR2: KGHDR, SFDVKD. Deletions cut 7 bases from V and 1 base from J, with 14 bases between. The CDR3 loop is CATSGWNARTDTQYF. CDR3 in DNA: TGTGCCACCAGCGGTTGGAATGCCCGCACAGATACGCAGTATTTT.

This clonotype was counted only a few times. V is TRBV4-3 and J is TRBJ2-1, with D uncertain. CDR3 length equals 19 residues. CDR1 is LGHNA and CDR2 is YSLEER in the germline V gene. Trimming removed 0 bases from V and 4 bases from J, with 22 bases in between. The CDR3 loop reads CASSQETQGRTLRYNEQFF. Here the CDR3 DNA reads TGCGCCAGCAGCCAAGAGACGCAAGGTCGGACCCTAAGGTACAATGAGCAGTTCTTC.

As to this clonotype: The junction differs from germline at one of its ends, possibly a read error. V usage is TRBV6-2 or TRBV6-3 and J usage is TRBJ2-4; 8 bases agree with TRBD1. Germline CDR1 reads MNHEY; CDR2 reads SVGEGT. The CDR3 has 17 residues. CDR3 in amino acids: CASRLNDDNRGRNIQDF. In DNA form, the CDR3 reads TGTGCCAGCAGACTAAACGATGACAACAGGGGGAGAAACATTCAGGACTTC.

This clonotype was detected many times. The chain couples TRBV29-1 to TRBJ1-2; 8 bases line up with TRBD1. This CDR3 has 14 residues. The J segment lost 2 bases and the V segment lost 2 bases, leaving 4 bases of the junction unmatched. CDR1 is SQVTM, CDR2 ANQGSEA, per germline. DNA of the CDR3: TGCAGCGTTGAACCGCGACAGGGGAACTATGGCTACACCTTC. This gives the protein CSVEPRQGNYGYTF.

This rearrangement joins TRBV5-1 to TRBJ2-5, with TRBD1 as a possible D gene (6 bases). The ends were cut back, 0 bases at V and 5 bases at J, with 14 bases in the middle. The CDR3 loop spans 15 amino acids. From germline, CDR1 is SGHRS and CDR2 YFSETQ. Here the CDR3 reads CASSLDQQGRETQYF. CDR3 nucleotides: TGCGCCAGCAGCTTGGACCAACAGGGCCGGGAGACCCAGTACTTC.

Only a few counts were recorded for this clonotype. The rearrangement links TRBV20-1 to TRBJ1-1; TRBD1 is a possible D gene (6 bases). Trimming removed 1 base at V and 1 base at J, with 13 bases between. The CDR3 has 15 amino acids. Germline V gene sequence: CDR1 DFQATT, CDR2 SNEGSKA (reference sequence). As DNA, the CDR3 is TGCAGTGCTAGAGCAGGGGATAGCCCGAACACTGAAGCTTTCTTT. Residues: CSARAGDSPNTEAFF.

This clonotype has just a few counts. This chain joins TRBV15 and TRBJ1-1, with 11 bases that match TRBD1. CDR1 is LNHNV, CDR2 YYDKDF, per germline (reference sequence). The CDR3 is 15 residues long. V trimming: 1 base; J trimming: 4 bases; junction bases outside the gene matches: 2. The CDR3 loop is CATSRVGTGGTEAFF. DNA for the CDR3: TGTGCCACCAGCAGAGTTGGGACAGGGGGCACTGAAGCTTTCTTT.

The chain has TRBV20-1 and TRBJ1-2, with no clear D. CDR1 is DFQATT, CDR2 SNEGSKA, per germline (reference sequence). V dropped 7 bases and J dropped 4 bases, with 13 bases sitting between them. This CDR3 has 12 amino acids. The chain's CDR3 is CSGTGLGYGYTF. Here the CDR3 DNA reads TGCAGTGGAACCGGGTTGGGCTATGGCTACACCTTC.

The J gene is TRBJ1-1, the V gene TRBV29-1; no clear D. Germline loops: CDR1 SQVTM, CDR2 ANQGSEA. This CDR3 spans 13 amino acids. Trimming removed 5 bases from V and 1 base from J, with 11 bases in between. CDR3 residues: CSVSPRSNTEAFF. The DNA of the CDR3 is TGCAGCGTTTCCCCCCGTTCGAACACTGAAGCTTTCTTT.